These 21 T cell receptor beta chains were sequenced from one sample in a study of CD8+CD57+ T cells in acquired aplastic anemia. The patients chosen for sequencing had shown expansion of CD8+CD57+ cells (detected by flow cytometry). Template material for TCR beta VDJ and CDR3 profiling consisted of genomic DNA. TCRdb redid the calling of the reads with MiXCR, one entry per CDR3 protein. Of a few hundred thousand distinct CDR3 sequences in the sample, around 49% were seen once. Sequencing input: sorted CD4+, CD8+, or CD8+CD57+ T cells (not recorded which) from PBMCs. Every receptor here comes from a human donor with aplastic anemia.

The CDR3 is CATSDERDEQYF. The DNA of the CDR3 is TGTGCCACCAGTGACGAGAGGGACGAGCAGTACTTC. The V gene is TRBV24-1, the J gene TRBJ2-7, with a possible D match to TRBD2 (5 bases). The V and J ends lost 4 bases and 5 bases respectively, with 8 bases between them. The CDR3 length is 12 residues. Germline V lookup: CDR1 KGHDR, CDR2 SFDVKD.

This clonotype was counted ten times or more. V and J are TRBV12-3 or TRBV12-4 and TRBJ1-1; unclear D gene. The CDR3 has 18 amino acids. Trimming shortened V by 2 bases and J by 6 bases, and 25 bases separated the two germline ends. CDR3 sequence reads: CASSLYRGSTRLSAEAFF. CDR3 coding DNA: TGTGCCAGCAGTTTATATCGGGGAAGCACGAGGTTAAGTGCTGAAGCTTTCTTT.

This clonotype was seen many times. The V and J genes are TRBV11-3 and TRBJ2-1; TRBD1 matches at 7 bases. The CDR3 extends over 15 amino acids. V shed 0 bases and J 10 bases; nucleotides not matched to a gene: 9. Germline V gene data show CDR1 as SGHNT and CDR2 as YENEEA. CDR3 sequence reads: CASSLEGRQGREQFF. CDR3 in DNA: TGTGCCAGCAGCTTAGAGGGACGACAGGGTAGGGAGCAGTTCTTC.

This clonotype was recorded many times. This chain uses TRBV7-3 with TRBJ2-1; 9 bases are a match to TRBD2. Germline loops: CDR1 SGHTA, CDR2 FQGTGA. V lost 5 bases and J lost 10; bases outside the gene matches: 6. The CDR3 is 13 amino acids. CDR3 DNA: TGTGCCAGCAGCCCTAGCGGGGAAGGGGAGCAGTTCTTC. This encodes CASSPSGEGEQFF.

This sequence joins TRBV28 and TRBJ1-3; D unclear. The V and J ends lost 2 bases and 0 bases respectively, with 8 bases between them. Germline V lookup: CDR1 MDHEN, CDR2 SYDVKM. The CDR3 extends over 15 amino acids. CDR3 DNA: TGTGCCAGCAGTTTACTCCTCTCCTCTGGAAACACCATATATTTT. It is translated as CASSLLLSSGNTIYF.

The chain is built from TRBV2 and TRBJ1-5; 12 positions agree with TRBD1. The trim removed 1 base at V and 2 bases at J, leaving 6 bases unmatched. The CDR3 covers 18 residues. Germline values: CDR1 SNHLY, CDR2 FYNNEI. The CDR3 nucleotides read TGTGCCAGCAGTGAAGACGGGACAGGGGGCTTGGGCAATCAGCCCCAGCATTTT. It translates to CASSEDGTGGLGNQPQHF.

The chain combines TRBV20-1 with TRBJ1-1, with D possibly matching TRBD1 (6 bases). The CDR3 is made up of 17 amino acids. Germline CDR1 DFQATT, CDR2 SNEGSKA (reference sequence). The V end lost 1 base, the J end lost 1 base, and 19 bases lay between the germline ends. Here the CDR3 reads CSARVVGVAGANTEAFF. The CDR3 DNA reads as TGCAGTGCTAGAGTGGTAGGGGTGGCAGGGGCGAACACTGAAGCTTTCTTT.

V is TRBV18 and J is TRBJ1-4, with no clear D. Deletions cut 3 bases from V and 5 bases from J, with 10 bases between. The CDR3 is made up of 14 amino acids. CDR1 KGHSH and CDR2 LQKENI come from the germline V gene. CDR3 loop: CASSPRGGNEKLFF. The CDR3 bases are TGTGCCAGCTCACCGAGAGGCGGGAATGAAAAACTGTTTTTT.

The chain uses TRBV25-1 and TRBJ2-5; a possible D gene is TRBD2 (6 bases). CDR1 MGHDK and CDR2 SYGVNS come from the germline V gene. The V and J ends lost 1 base and 4 bases respectively, with 10 bases between them. The CDR3 runs to 14 residues. The DNA of the CDR3 is TGTGCCAGCAGTGAATCGGGGGTTTTAGAGACCCAGTACTTC. It yields the protein CASSESGVLETQYF.

This chain connects TRBV6-1 to TRBJ2-3, with D possibly being TRBD1 (5 bases). Germline V gives CDR1 MNHNS, CDR2 SASEGT. Trimming left V 6 bases short and J 3 bases short, with 19 bases between. The CDR3 has 16 residues. The CDR3 region is CASSQNRGERTDTQYF. CDR3 DNA sequence: TGTGCCAGCAGCCAAAATAGGGGCGAGAGAACAGATACGCAGTATTTT.

The V gene is TRBV10-3, the J gene TRBJ1-5; TRBD1 aligns across 8 bases. The CDR3 totals 14 residues. V was clipped by 7 bases and J by 5 bases; unmatched bases: 7. The germline V gene encodes CDR1 ENHRY and CDR2 SYGVKD. CDR3 coding DNA: TGTGCCATCAATGGACAGGGCCGGGATCAGCCCCAGCATTTT. It is translated as CAINGQGRDQPQHF.

About this clonotype itself: One end of the junction does not line up with germline, which may come from a read error. The chain has TRBV7-3 and TRBJ2-2, with 8 bases that match TRBD2. The germline V gene has CDR1 SGHTA and CDR2 FQGTGA. The CDR3 is 18 amino acids. Written as DNA, the CDR3 is TGCGCCAGCAGCCAAGGGCCCTCGCAGGGGACTAGGCCCGGGGAGCTGTTTTTT. It specifies CASSQGPSQGTRPGELFF.

Comment on this clonotype: Since no conserved phenylalanine or tryptophan closes the CDR3, a read error is the likely cause. Because the CDR3's place on the DNA is in doubt, the DNA is left out and the CDR3 is given as listed by TCRdb. The genes are TRBV20-1 and TRBJ2-3; the table's D gene call, TRBD1, was not cross checked with the DNA. The CDR3 has 10 residues if both end residues are counted. Germline V gives CDR1 DFQATT, CDR2 SNEGSKA (reference sequence). CDR3 region: CSARVGPEDR.

This clonotype was picked up many times. The genes are TRBV6-1 and TRBJ1-4; D perhaps matches TRBD1 (6 bases). Trimming took 2 bases from V and 0 from J, leaving 10 bases between them. The V gene's germline CDR1 is MNHNS and CDR2 SASEGT. The CDR3 runs to 16 residues. CDR3 nucleotides: TGTGCCAGCAGTGAAAGGGGGAGTACAACTAATGAAAAACTGTTTTTT. Amino acid sequence: CASSERGSTTNEKLFF.

Many counts were recorded for this clonotype. The chain has TRBV6-5 and TRBJ1-6, with 8 bases that match TRBD1. V was pared by 4 bases and J by 7 bases, with 9 bases of the junction left unmatched. The CDR3 runs to 16 residues. Germline V gene lookup returns CDR1 MNHEY and CDR2 SVGAGI. The DNA of the CDR3 is TGTGCCAGCAGTTCTCCACCCGGGACAGGAAATTCACCCCTCCACTTT. Residues: CASSSPPGTGNSPLHF.

This clonotype was picked up one time. Possible read error: a much larger clone is one base away. The rearrangement links TRBV6-5 to TRBJ2-1; perhaps TRBD1 as D (5 bases). This CDR3 has 15 amino acids. Germline lookup yields CDR1 MNHEY and CDR2 SVGAGI. V shed 8 bases and J shed 7 bases, with 21 bases lying between them. The CDR3: CASALGRDTGNEQFF. In DNA, the CDR3 is TGTGCCAGCGCCCTCGGCAGGGATACTGGGAATGAGCAGTTCTTC.

At least ten counts were recorded for this clonotype. The J gene is TRBJ2-7, the V gene TRBV10-3; perhaps TRBD2 as D (6 bases). The germline V gene encodes CDR1 ENHRY and CDR2 SYGVKD. The length of the CDR3 is 13 residues. Deletions cut 4 bases from V and 3 bases from J, with 10 bases between. Here the CDR3 DNA reads TGTGCCATCAGTGGTCAGGGAGGCTACGAGCAGTACTTC. It is translated as CAISGQGGYEQYF.

This clonotype has a count of ten or more. The CDR3 DNA is TGTGCCAGCAGTGCTAGCGGGGGCTACAATGAGCAGTTCTTC. It codes for CASSASGGYNEQFF. The chain couples TRBV12-3 or TRBV12-4 to TRBJ2-1; TRBD2 aligns across 10 bases. With V trimmed by 5 bases and J by 3 bases, 1 base remained unmatched. The CDR3 totals 14 residues.

Notes on this clonotype: The junction departs from germline at one end; a sequencing error may be responsible. The rearrangement uses TRBV29-1 and TRBJ2-2; a weak D match, TRBD2 (5 bases). Germline V gene sequence: CDR1 SQVTM, CDR2 ANQGSEA. CDR3 size: 12 residues. The CDR3 DNA follows: TGCAGCGTTGTGGCAGTGGCCGGGGAGCCGTTTTTT. Protein product: CSVVAVAGEPFF.

The chain combines TRBV9 with TRBJ2-2, with D tentatively TRBD2 (6 bases). CDR3 size: 15 residues. The germline V and J ends were trimmed by 4 bases and 5 bases, with 15 bases remaining between them. Germline V gives CDR1 SGDLS, CDR2 YYNGEE. Here the CDR3 reads CASSQEGTSTGELFF. The CDR3 DNA follows: TGTGCCAGCAGCCAAGAGGGGACTTCTACCGGGGAGCTGTTTTTT. Full variable domain (remainder filled in from reference TRBV9 and TRBJ2-2): DSGVTQTPKHLITATGQRVTLRCSPRSGDLSVYWYQQSLDQGLQFLIQYYNGEERAKGNILERFSAQQFPDLHSELNLSSLELGDSALYFCASSQEGTSTGELFFGEGSRLTVL.

CDR3 in amino acids: CASSPRQGGNTIYF. The CDR3 DNA reads as TGTGCCAGCAGTCCCAGACAGGGTGGAAACACCATATATTTT. V is TRBV6-5 and J is TRBJ1-3; 7 bases match TRBD1. In germline, CDR1 is MNHEY, CDR2 SVGAGI. Germline trimming cut 5 bases from V and 3 bases from J; bases unmatched to any gene: 4. This CDR3 is built from 14 residues.